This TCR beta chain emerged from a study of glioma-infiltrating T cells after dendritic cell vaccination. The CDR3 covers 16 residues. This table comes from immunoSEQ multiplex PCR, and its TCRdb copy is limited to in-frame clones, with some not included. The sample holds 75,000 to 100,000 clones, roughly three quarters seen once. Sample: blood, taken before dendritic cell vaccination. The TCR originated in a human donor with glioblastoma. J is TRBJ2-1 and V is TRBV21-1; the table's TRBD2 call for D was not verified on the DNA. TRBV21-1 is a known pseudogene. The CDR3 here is CASSNASGGHYNEQFF. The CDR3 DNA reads TGTGCCAGCAGCAATGCCAGCGGGGGACACTACAATGAGCAGTTCTTC.